Following are 13 T cell receptor beta chains from one sample sequenced in a study of breast tumors, draining lymph nodes, adjacent tissues (TCRdb year 2016). Lymph node samples came from the axillary draining lymph nodes of breast cancer patients. The library was built by means of multiplex PCR. The run used an Illumina HiSeq 2000. TCRdb itself trimmed the public reads at Q25 with fastp, ran MiXCR and retained productive beta chains. Rows merge per CDR3 protein into single entries with the most common DNA and genes. The sample yields some 85,000 distinct CDR3 sequences; approximately 30% were counted once. Of the sample, roughly 7.3% falls within the top ten clones. Material: axillary lymph node tissue. These receptors all come from a female donor with breast cancer. Some clones in this sample may be carry-over from other donors' samples.

This clonotype was seen once. CDR3 sequence: CASSPPGLAGGTQYF. The CDR3, as DNA: TGTGCCAGCAGCCCACCGGGACTAGCGGGCGGTACGCAGTATTTT. V usage is TRBV27 and J usage is TRBJ2-3; 12 bases align to TRBD2. There are 15 residues in the CDR3. The V gene end was trimmed by 6 bases and the J gene end by 8 bases; junction bases not matched to a gene: 9. CDR1 and CDR2 (germline): MNHEY, SMNVEV (reference sequence).

This clonotype occurred a few times. The chain joins TRBV7-9 to TRBJ1-1; 10 bases agree with TRBD1. The CDR3 covers 16 residues. The V gene end was trimmed by 1 base and the J gene end by 4 bases; junction bases not matched to a gene: 6. Per germline, CDR1 SEHNR and CDR2 FQNEAQ (reference sequence). This CDR3 reads CASSLGRDRGVTEAFF. In DNA, the CDR3 is TGTGCCAGCAGCTTAGGCCGGGACAGGGGAGTCACTGAAGCTTTCTTT.

This clonotype was counted between two and nine times. The chain is built from TRBV6-5 and TRBJ2-2, with D tentatively TRBD2 (5 bases). CDR1 and CDR2 (germline): MNHEY, SVGAGI. The ends were cut back, 0 bases at V and 5 bases at J, with 10 bases in the middle. The CDR3 runs 15 residues. The CDR3 nucleotides read TGTGCCAGCAGTTACTCGATTTCGGGGACCGGGGAGCTGTTTTTT. Residues: CASSYSISGTGELFF.

Ten or more counts support this clonotype. The rearrangement uses TRBV2 and TRBJ2-1; 7 nucleotides line up with TRBD2. V lost 2 bases, J lost 2 bases, and 3 bases stayed unmatched. Germline CDR1 reads SNHLY; CDR2 reads FYNNEI. This CDR3 spans 15 amino acids. The CDR3 bases are TGTGCCAGCAGTGAAAGGAGCGGGGCCTACAATGAGCAGTTCTTC. Its translation: CASSERSGAYNEQFF.

At least ten counts were recorded for this clonotype. The CDR3 loop reads CASSTPQMPQHF. CDR3 DNA sequence: TGTGCCAGTAGTACCCCCCAAATGCCCCAGCATTTT. V is TRBV19 and J is TRBJ1-5; D unresolved. With 4 bases removed from V and 9 bases from J, the gap between germline ends came to 10 bases. This CDR3 spans 12 amino acids. The germline gives CDR1 LNHDA, CDR2 SQIVND (reference sequence).

At least ten counts were recorded for this clonotype. A much bigger clone sits one base away, suggesting this may be a read error. The chain has TRBV6-6 and TRBJ2-7, with TRBD1 matching over 7 bases. V was clipped by 5 bases and J by 1 base; unmatched bases: 8. The CDR3 has 15 residues. CDR1 MNHNY and CDR2 SVGAGI come from the germline V gene (reference sequence). CDR3 sequence (DNA): TGTGCCAGCAGTCACCAGGGGGATGTATCCTACGAGCAGTACTTC. Protein product: CASSHQGDVSYEQYF.

This clonotype was detected many times. This chain links TRBV7-3 with TRBJ1-6; D possibly corresponds to TRBD1 (5 bases). CDR1 and CDR2 (germline): SGHTA, FQGTGA. The V end was cut by 4 bases, the J end by 7 bases, with 8 bases between. The CDR3 is 13 amino acids. The CDR3 protein is CASSSAGNSPLHF. Written as DNA, the CDR3 is TGTGCCAGCAGCTCCGCAGGGAATTCACCCCTCCACTTT. Full variable domain (outside the CDR3, taken from reference TRBV7-3 and TRBJ1-6): GAGVSQTPSNKVTEKGKYVELRCDPISGHTALYWYRQSLGQGPEFLIYFQGTGAADDSGLPNDRFFAVRPEGSVSTLKIQRTERGDSAVYLCASSSAGNSPLHFGNGTRLTVT.

This clonotype appeared many times. The chain is built from TRBV20-1 and TRBJ2-5; 8 bases are shared with TRBD2. With V trimmed by 4 bases and J by 5 bases, 18 bases remained unmatched. The germline V gene has CDR1 DFQATT and CDR2 SNEGSKA (reference sequence). This CDR3 region has 17 residues. Here the CDR3 reads CSAISGGVSGRRETQYF. The CDR3 DNA reads TGCAGTGCTATAAGCGGGGGCGTGAGCGGGAGAAGGGAGACCCAGTACTTC.

This clonotype was detected many times. V and J are TRBV18 and TRBJ2-7; no clear D. V shed 4 bases and J shed 4 bases, with 17 bases lying between them. Germline lookup yields CDR1 KGHSH and CDR2 LQKENI. The CDR3 is 15 amino acids. CDR3 amino acids: CASSLLATDTYEQYF. CDR3 DNA sequence: TGTGCCAGCTCACTACTGGCCACAGACACTTACGAGCAGTACTTC.

Remarks on this clonotype: This likely comes from a read error, as the CDR3 has no conserved phenylalanine or tryptophan at its end. The rearrangement uses TRBV29-1 and TRBJ1-2; 7 nucleotides align to TRBD1. J gave up 8 bases and V 6 bases, and 9 bases lay outside the gene matches. The CDR3 is 12 amino acids. CDR1 and CDR2 (germline): SQVTM, ANQGSEA. The DNA for the CDR3 is TGCAGCGTCGTAAGACAGGGTGGCGGCTACACCTTA. Protein: CSVVRQGGGYTL.

This clonotype was observed many times. The V gene is TRBV7-9, the J gene TRBJ2-1, with D maybe TRBD2 (6 bases). The CDR3 has 16 amino acids. Germline V gene sequence: CDR1 SEHNR, CDR2 FQNEAQ (reference sequence). V dropped 4 bases and J dropped 10 bases, with 23 bases sitting between them. The CDR3 region is CASSSYFSGPRREQFF. DNA of the CDR3: TGTGCCAGCAGCTCCTATTTTAGCGGTCCTCGTCGGGAGCAGTTCTTC. The variable domain in full, with the rest retrieved from reference TRBV7-9 and TRBJ2-1, is DTGVSQNPRHKITKRGQNVTFRCDPISEHNRLYWYRQTLGQGPEFLTYFQNEAQLEKSRLLSDRFSAERPKGSFSTLEIQRTEQGDSAMYLCASSSYFSGPRREQFFGPGTRLTVL.

The chain combines TRBV28 with TRBJ1-1, with TRBD1 matching over 11 bases. This CDR3 comprises 16 residues. J lost 6 bases, V lost 1 base, and 7 bases had no gene match. The V gene's germline CDR1 is MDHEN and CDR2 SYDVKM. CDR3 sequence (DNA): TGTGCCAGCAGTTTATACCCCGGGACAGGGGGTTCTGAAGCTTTCTTT. It encodes CASSLYPGTGGSEAFF.

A remark on this clonotype: A read error may explain this, as a much larger clone is one base away. The chain is built from TRBV5-4 and TRBJ2-2; D remains ambiguous. CDR3 size: 13 residues. CDR1 is SGHNT and CDR2 is YYREEE in the germline V gene (reference sequence). The CDR3 loop reads CAGSLGREGELFF. The CDR3 DNA follows: TGTGCCGGCAGCTTGGGAAGGGAAGGGGAGCTGTTTTTT.